Each of the 2 T cell receptor beta chains below was sequenced from the same sample in a study of blood T cell repertoires in COVID-19. Some clones are missing from TCRdb's copy, which holds only in-frame ones; the method was immunoSEQ multiplex PCR. This repertoire shows approximately 230,000 clones, around 90% found once; its top ten account for roughly 3.1%. The specimen sequenced was peripheral blood. The receptors shown here come from a man between 18 and 35 years old with active or convalescent COVID-19.

The CDR3 spells CASSSPRGADTQYF. For the CDR3, the DNA is TGTGCCAGCAGCTCTCCCCGGGGGGCAGATACGCAGTATTTT. The gene calls are TRBV7-2 and TRBJ2-3, with 7 positions matching TRBD2. V dropped 4 bases and J dropped 4; count of bases not matched to a gene: 5. The germline V gene has CDR1 SGHTA and CDR2 FQGNSA. This CDR3 is 14 amino acids long.

This chain uses TRBV5-5 with TRBJ2-1, with D possibly matching TRBD2 (5 bases). The V and J ends lost 2 bases and 5 bases respectively, with 14 bases between them. CDR1 and CDR2 (germline): SGHKS, YYEKEE (reference sequence). The CDR3 is 15 amino acids. The CDR3 loop is CASSFSEGRNNEQFF. The CDR3 bases are TGTGCCAGCAGCTTCTCTGAGGGTAGAAACAATGAGCAGTTCTTC.